This T cell receptor (beta chain) was profiled in a study of regulatory T cells in long-lasting Graves disease. General study findings and limits: Researchers examined only peripheral blood and not thyroid tissue. Under persistent disease, TRBV28, TRBJ1-2 and TRBJ2-5 were used preferentially. Persistent patients shared more public clonotypes (over 2,500) than new patients (roughly 1,000).

Germline CDR1 is LGHNA and CDR2 is YSLEER. Trimming at V came to 3 bases and at J to 9 bases, leaving 10 bases not matched to a gene. The CDR3 has 15 amino acids. Concerning this clonotype itself: What it binds is unknown.

The time point was: persistent/refractory GD, antithyroid drugs over 5 years with positive TRAb. Extracted RNA from PBMCs served as the source of the TCR library. With iRepertoire HTBI primers and Arm-PCR of CDR3 regions, TCR beta libraries were built. TCRdb used MiXCR to reprocess the multiplex PCR reads, holding one entry per CDR3 protein. Among some 370,000 distinct CDR3 sequences, roughly 20% were seen once, and the ten largest hold roughly 20%. The material was peripheral blood mononuclear cells (PBMCs), obtained when the disease was refractory, from a patient treated with antithyroid drugs. The receptor comes from a female donor with Graves disease. The chain is built from TRBV4-3 and TRBJ1-3; 8 nucleotides line up with TRBD1. The chain's CDR3 is CASSQVDRASGTIYF. CDR3 bases: TGCGCCAGCAGCCAGGTGGACAGGGCAAGTGGCACCATATATTTT.